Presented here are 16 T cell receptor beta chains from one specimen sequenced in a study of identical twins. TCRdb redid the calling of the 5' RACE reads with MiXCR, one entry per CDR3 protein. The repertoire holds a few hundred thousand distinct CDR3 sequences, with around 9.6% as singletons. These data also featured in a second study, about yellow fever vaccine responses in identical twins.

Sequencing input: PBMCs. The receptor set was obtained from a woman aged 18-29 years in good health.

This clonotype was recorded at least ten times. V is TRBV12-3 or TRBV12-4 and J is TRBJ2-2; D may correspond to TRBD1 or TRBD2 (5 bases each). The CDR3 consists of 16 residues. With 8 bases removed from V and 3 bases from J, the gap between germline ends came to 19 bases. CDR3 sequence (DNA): TGTGCCAGCGGGGGTCTCGAAGCAGGTTACACCGGGGAGCTGTTTTTT. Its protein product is CASGGLEAGYTGELFF.

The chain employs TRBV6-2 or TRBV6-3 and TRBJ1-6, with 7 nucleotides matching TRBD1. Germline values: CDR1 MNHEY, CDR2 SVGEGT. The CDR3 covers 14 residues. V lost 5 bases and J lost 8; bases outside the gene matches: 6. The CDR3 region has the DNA TGTGCCAGCAGTCGCGACAGGGAGTATTCACCCCTCCACTTT. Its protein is CASSRDREYSPLHF.

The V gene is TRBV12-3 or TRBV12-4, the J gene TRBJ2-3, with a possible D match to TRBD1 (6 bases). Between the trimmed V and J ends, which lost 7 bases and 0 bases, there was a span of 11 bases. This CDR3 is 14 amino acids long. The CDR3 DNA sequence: TGTGCCAGCAAAGGACAGCCTAGCACAGATACGCAGTATTTT. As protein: CASKGQPSTDTQYF.

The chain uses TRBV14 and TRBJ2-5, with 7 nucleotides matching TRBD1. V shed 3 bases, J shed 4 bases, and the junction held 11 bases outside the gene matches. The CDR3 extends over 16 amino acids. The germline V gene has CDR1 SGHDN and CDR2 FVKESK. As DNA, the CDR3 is TGTGCCAGCAGCCATGCGACAGGGATCAGTTTAGAGACCCAGTACTTC. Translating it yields CASSHATGISLETQYF. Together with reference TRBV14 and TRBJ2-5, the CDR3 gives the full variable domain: EAGVTQFPSHSVIEKGQTVTLRCDPISGHDNLYWYRRVMGKEIKFLLHFVKESKQDESGMPNNRFLAERTGGTYSTLKVQPAELEDSGVYFCASSHATGISLETQYFGPGTRLLVL.

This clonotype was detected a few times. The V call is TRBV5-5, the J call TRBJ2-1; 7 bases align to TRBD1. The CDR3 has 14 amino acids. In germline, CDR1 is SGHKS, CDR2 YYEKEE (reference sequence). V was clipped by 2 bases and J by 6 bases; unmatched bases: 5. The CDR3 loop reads CASSLMGQFNEQFF. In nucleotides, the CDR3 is TGTGCCAGCAGCTTAATGGGACAGTTCAATGAGCAGTTCTTC.

The CDR3 loop reads CASSPLAESTDTQYF. As DNA, the CDR3 is TGCGCCAGCAGCCCGCTAGCGGAGAGCACAGATACGCAGTATTTT. The chain employs TRBV4-3 and TRBJ2-3, with 7 nucleotides matching TRBD2. The V gene's germline CDR1 is LGHNA and CDR2 YSLEER. After removal of 4 bases from V and 0 bases from J, the junction contained 4 bases not matched to a gene. The CDR3 contains 15 residues.

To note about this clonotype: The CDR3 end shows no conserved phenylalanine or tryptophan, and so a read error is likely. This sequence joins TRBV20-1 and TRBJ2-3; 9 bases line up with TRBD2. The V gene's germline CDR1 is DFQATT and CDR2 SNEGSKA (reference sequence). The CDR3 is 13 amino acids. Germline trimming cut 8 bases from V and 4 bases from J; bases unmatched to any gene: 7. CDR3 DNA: TGCAGTCCTCGAGCGGGAGGTGCAGATACGCAGTATTAT. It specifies CSPRAGGADTQYY.

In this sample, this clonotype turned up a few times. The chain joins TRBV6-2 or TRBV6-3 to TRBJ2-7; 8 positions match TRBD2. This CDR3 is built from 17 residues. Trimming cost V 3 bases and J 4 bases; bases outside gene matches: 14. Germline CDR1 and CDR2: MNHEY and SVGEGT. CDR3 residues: CASSYLRPGLGLYEQYF. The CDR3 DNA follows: TGTGCCAGCAGTTATCTCCGCCCGGGACTAGGACTGTACGAGCAGTACTTC.

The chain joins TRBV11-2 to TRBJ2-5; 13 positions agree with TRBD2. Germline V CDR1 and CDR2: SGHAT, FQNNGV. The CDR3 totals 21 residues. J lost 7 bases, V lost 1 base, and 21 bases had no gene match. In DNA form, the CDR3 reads TGTGCCAGCAGCTTAGGGGGCGGGTCCAGACGGACTAGCGGGGGTCGGGGGACCCAGTACTTC. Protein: CASSLGGGSRRTSGGRGTQYF.

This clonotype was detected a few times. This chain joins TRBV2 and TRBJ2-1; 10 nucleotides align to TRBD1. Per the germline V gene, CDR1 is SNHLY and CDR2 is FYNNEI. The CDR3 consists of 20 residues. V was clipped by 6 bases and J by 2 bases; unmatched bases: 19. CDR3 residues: CASSPGTGARLAPTYNEQFF. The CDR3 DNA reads TGTGCCAGCAGCCCCGGGACAGGGGCCCGACTAGCGCCTACCTACAATGAGCAGTTCTTC.

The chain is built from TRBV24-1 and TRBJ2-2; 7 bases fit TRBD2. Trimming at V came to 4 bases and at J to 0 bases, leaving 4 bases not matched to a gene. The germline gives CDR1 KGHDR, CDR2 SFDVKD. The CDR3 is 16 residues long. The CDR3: CATSETGGPNTGELFF. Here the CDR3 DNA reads TGTGCCACCAGTGAAACGGGGGGTCCGAACACCGGGGAGCTGTTTTTT.

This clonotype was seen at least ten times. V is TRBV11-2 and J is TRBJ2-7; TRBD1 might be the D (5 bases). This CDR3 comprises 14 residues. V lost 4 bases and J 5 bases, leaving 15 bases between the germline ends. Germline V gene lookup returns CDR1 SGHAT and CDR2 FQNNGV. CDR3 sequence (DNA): TGTGCCAGCAGCTACTCTAGGGGCTGGGACGAGCAGTACTTC. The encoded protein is CASSYSRGWDEQYF.

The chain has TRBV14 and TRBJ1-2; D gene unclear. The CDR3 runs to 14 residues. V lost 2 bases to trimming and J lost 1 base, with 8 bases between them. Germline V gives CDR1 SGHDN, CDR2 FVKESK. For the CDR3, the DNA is TGTGCCAGCAGCCAATCGGGTCGTAACTATGGCTACACCTTC. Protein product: CASSQSGRNYGYTF.

The CDR3 region is CASSLKPQGNSYEQYF. CDR3 DNA: TGCGCCAGCAGCTTAAAGCCACAGGGGAACTCCTACGAGCAGTACTTC. V and J are TRBV5-1 and TRBJ2-7; the match to TRBD1 covers 7 bases. The CDR3 consists of 16 residues. V lost 2 bases to trimming and J lost 0 bases; unmatched junction nucleotides: 8. Germline values: CDR1 SGHRS, CDR2 YFSETQ.

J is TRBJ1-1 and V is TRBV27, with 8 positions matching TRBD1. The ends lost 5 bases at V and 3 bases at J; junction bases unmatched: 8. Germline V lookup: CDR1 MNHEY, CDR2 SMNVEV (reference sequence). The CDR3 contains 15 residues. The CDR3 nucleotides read TGTGCCAGCAGTGCCTCGACAGGGGTGTACACTGAAGCTTTCTTT. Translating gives CASSASTGVYTEAFF.

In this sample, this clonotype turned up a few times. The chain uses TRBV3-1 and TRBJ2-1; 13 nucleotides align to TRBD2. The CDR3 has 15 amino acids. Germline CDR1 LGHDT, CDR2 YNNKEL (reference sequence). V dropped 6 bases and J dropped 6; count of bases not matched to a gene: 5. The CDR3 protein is CASRKLAGGRNEQFF. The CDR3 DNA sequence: TGTGCCAGCAGAAAACTAGCGGGGGGGCGCAATGAGCAGTTCTTC.